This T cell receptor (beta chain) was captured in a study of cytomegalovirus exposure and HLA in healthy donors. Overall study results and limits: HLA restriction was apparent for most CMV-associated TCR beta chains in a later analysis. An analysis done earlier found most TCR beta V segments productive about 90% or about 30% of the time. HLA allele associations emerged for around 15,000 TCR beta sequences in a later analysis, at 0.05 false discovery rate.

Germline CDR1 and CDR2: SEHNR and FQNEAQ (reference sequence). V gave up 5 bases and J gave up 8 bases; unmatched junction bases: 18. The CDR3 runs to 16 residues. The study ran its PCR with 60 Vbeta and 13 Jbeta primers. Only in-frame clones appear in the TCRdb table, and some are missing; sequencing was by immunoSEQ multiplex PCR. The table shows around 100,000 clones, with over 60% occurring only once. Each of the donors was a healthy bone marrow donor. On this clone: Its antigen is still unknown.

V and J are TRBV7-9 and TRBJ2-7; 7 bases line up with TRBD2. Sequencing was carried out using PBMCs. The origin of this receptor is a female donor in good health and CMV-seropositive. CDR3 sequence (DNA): TGTGCCAGCAGCCCGATCCCCGGGACTACCCTCGGGCAGCAGTACTTC. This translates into CASSPIPGTTLGQQYF.